The T cell receptor (beta chain) described here comes from a study of sequential checkpoint blockade in melanoma. Study-wide background: Both treatment sequences were followed by maintenance nivolumab.

This CDR3 comprises 17 residues. Germline loops: CDR1 MGHRA, CDR2 YSYEKL. V lost 0 bases, J lost 4 bases, and 18 bases lay in between. The treatment was: randomized to nivolumab then ipilimumab (arm A) or the reverse (arm B). No patient had prior DNA-damaging chemotherapy. From thawed PBMCs, live CD3+CD8+ cells negative for CD19 and CD56 were sorted. Generated by immunoSEQ multiplex PCR, the TCRdb table keeps only in-frame clones and is missing some. The table lists 7,000 to 8,500 clones, 50% to 75% of them singletons. The TCR was taken from a human donor with melanoma. The sequenced sample was CD8+ T cells sorted from blood (inferred from file names), obtained from a patient given nivolumab and ipilimumab in sequence. This chain uses TRBV4-1 with TRBJ1-2, with a tentative D call TRBD1 (5 bases). The CDR3 here is CASSQDDRQINIYGYTF. CDR3 coding DNA: TGCGCCAGCAGCCAAGATGATCGACAGATTAATATCTATGGCTACACCTTC.